A selection of T cell receptor beta chains follows, all from one sample in a study of T cell responses to AZD1222 COVID-19 vaccine. TCRdb's copy holds only in-frame clones and misses some; the assay was immunoSEQ multiplex PCR. The profile shows roughly 140,000 clones, 75% to 90% of them singletons. This sample comprised peripheral blood, obtained on day 0 of AZD1222 vaccination. All receptors derive from an adult in good health. The conserved cysteine and the conserved F or W are not part of the CDR3 here. Each record gives: CDR3 protein, V gene, clone size. Clone size appears in some rows only: once, few, many, or a class for an expanded clone.

CDR3 protein: ASVRGTGGTEAF
V gene: TRBV2
clone size: .

CDR3 protein: ASSVRASSSYEQY
V gene: TRBV27
clone size: once

CDR3 protein: ASSEVGGSTGELF
V gene: TRBV2
clone size: .

CDR3 protein: ASSLREASTDTQY
V gene: TRBV3-1/TRBV3-2
clone size: .

CDR3 protein: ASSRGMNTEAF
V gene: TRBV5-6
clone size: .

CDR3 protein: ASSTPGQGAANEKLF
V gene: TRBV19
clone size: .

CDR3 protein: ASSRSQSSYNSPLH
V gene: TRBV4-1
clone size: .

CDR3 protein: ATSRDGGSPGYT
V gene: TRBV15
clone size: .

CDR3 protein: ASSVGTGGPRDVYEQY
V gene: TRBV9
clone size: .

CDR3 protein: ASSLGSLGEVGSPLH
V gene: TRBV11-2
clone size: .

CDR3 protein: ACSPGTGYGYT
V gene: TRBV27
clone size: .

CDR3 protein: ASSRTRRYEQY
V gene: TRBV27
clone size: once

CDR3 protein: ASSSKQGANTEAF
V gene: TRBV5-1
clone size: .

CDR3 protein: ASSLIRDYPTQY
V gene: TRBV7-2
clone size: .

CDR3 protein: ASSELSGLPVQF
V gene: TRBV10-2
clone size: .

CDR3 protein: ASSHDAHTGELF
V gene: TRBV5-4
clone size: .

CDR3 protein: ASSDRGNGELF
V gene: TRBV5-1
clone size: once

CDR3 protein: ASSPMDRVDTEAF
V gene: TRBV18
clone size: .

CDR3 protein: ASRAWTGGGYT
V gene: TRBV28
clone size: .

CDR3 protein: ASSSGTALAKNIQY
V gene: TRBV7-8
clone size: .